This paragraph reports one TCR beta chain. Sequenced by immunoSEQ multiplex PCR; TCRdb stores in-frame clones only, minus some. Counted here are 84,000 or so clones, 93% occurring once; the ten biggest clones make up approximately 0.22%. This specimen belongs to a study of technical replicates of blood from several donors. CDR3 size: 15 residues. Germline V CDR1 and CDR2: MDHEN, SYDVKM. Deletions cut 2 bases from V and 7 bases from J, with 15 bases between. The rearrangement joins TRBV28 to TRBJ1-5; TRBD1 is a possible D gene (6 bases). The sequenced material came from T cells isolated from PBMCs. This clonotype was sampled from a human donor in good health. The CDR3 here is CASSLRGGGSQPQHF. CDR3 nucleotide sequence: TGTGCCAGCAGTTTAAGGGGAGGGGGGAGCCAGCCCCAGCATTTT.